A single sample gave rise to the 25 T cell receptor beta chains below, sequenced in a study of blood T cell repertoires in COVID-19. Assay: immunoSEQ multiplex PCR; the TCRdb copy retains only in-frame clones and omits some. The repertoire consists of about 270,000 clones, with 80% to 90% occurring once and the leading ten covering approximately 2.5%. Sequenced input: PBMCs or T cells enriched from blood (not recorded which). Receptors were obtained from a woman between 18 and 29 years old who had recovered from COVID-19.

This rearrangement joins TRBV9 to TRBJ2-1; D perhaps matches TRBD2 (5 bases). This CDR3 region has 12 residues. The V gene's germline CDR1 is SGDLS and CDR2 YYNGEE. V gave up 0 bases and J gave up 7 bases, with 5 bases separating them. CDR3 nucleotide sequence: TGTGCCAGCAGCGTAGCGGGAAATGAGCAGTTCTTC. Translating it yields CASSVAGNEQFF.

CDR3 residues: CASSLVSETDTQYF. The CDR3, as DNA: TGCGCCAGCAGCTTGGTTTCTGAGACAGATACGCAGTATTTT. The chain uses TRBV5-1 and TRBJ2-3, with unresolved D. Germline-derived CDR1 and CDR2 are SGHRS and YFSETQ. Trimming took off 0 bases at V and 3 bases at J, with 8 bases between the two ends. This CDR3 has 14 amino acids.

This clone was counted a single time. The chain carries TRBV29-1 and TRBJ2-3, with 8 bases fitting TRBD1. The CDR3 has 12 amino acids. Losses at the gene ends were 8 bases for V and 5 bases for J; bases not matched to a gene: 6. Germline V lookup: CDR1 SQVTM, CDR2 ANQGSEA. The CDR3 reads CSIPQGVDTQYF. The CDR3 region has the DNA TGCAGCATACCACAGGGGGTAGATACGCAGTATTTT.

The chain carries TRBV27 and TRBJ2-3; 9 bases agree with TRBD2. This CDR3 is 16 amino acids long. The germline CDR1 and CDR2 sequences are MNHEY and SMNVEV (reference sequence). J was trimmed by 3 bases and V by 0 bases; bases with no gene match: 4. The CDR3 sequence is CASSLSLAGSTDTQYF. CDR3 sequence (DNA): TGTGCCAGCAGTTTATCCCTAGCGGGGTCAACAGATACGCAGTATTTT.

The chain is built from TRBV6-6 and TRBJ1-5, with 7 bases lining up with TRBD1. V was pared by 7 bases and J by 2 bases, with 11 bases of the junction left unmatched. Germline V gene lookup returns CDR1 MNHNY and CDR2 SVGAGI (reference sequence). This CDR3 has 16 residues. Written as DNA, the CDR3 is TGTGCCAGCACGGAGAGACAGGGTTCGGGCAATCAGCCCCAGCATTTT. Its translation: CASTERQGSGNQPQHF.

The rearrangement uses TRBV7-9 and TRBJ1-5, with D possibly being TRBD1 (6 bases). Per germline, CDR1 SEHNR and CDR2 FQNEAQ (reference sequence). V was cut by 5 bases and J by 3 bases, with 11 bases left in between. The CDR3 consists of 14 residues. This CDR3 is CASSSNRDNQPQHF. DNA of the CDR3: TGTGCCAGCAGCAGTAACAGGGACAATCAGCCCCAGCATTTT.

The chain uses TRBV5-6 and TRBJ1-2, with D tentatively TRBD1 (5 bases). This CDR3 has 13 residues. Germline V gene sequence: CDR1 SGHDT, CDR2 YYEEEE. Trimming stripped 3 bases from V and 5 bases from J, with 11 bases between. CDR3 residues: CASSSIGEYGYTF. CDR3 DNA: TGTGCCAGCAGCTCGATAGGGGAATATGGCTACACCTTC.

The V gene is TRBV28, the J gene TRBJ2-5; TRBD2 agrees at 11 bases. The CDR3 is made up of 16 amino acids. The ends lost 8 bases at V and 5 bases at J; junction bases unmatched: 13. CDR1 is MDHEN, CDR2 SYDVKM, per germline. CDR3 region: CASSEVAGGPGETQYF. The CDR3 nucleotides are TGTGCCAGCTCCGAGGTAGCGGGGGGGCCCGGGGAGACCCAGTACTTC.

V usage is TRBV11-3 and J usage is TRBJ2-3; no reliable D call. The germline CDR1 and CDR2 sequences are SGHNT and YENEEA. The CDR3 is 14 residues long. V lost 0 bases to trimming and J lost 0 bases, with 4 bases between them. The CDR3, as DNA: TGTGCCAGCAGCTTAGACCGTAGCACAGATACGCAGTATTTT. Its protein product is CASSLDRSTDTQYF.

V usage is TRBV7-9 and J usage is TRBJ1-3, with D unresolved. V was shortened by 2 bases and J by 0 bases, with 5 bases between the two germline ends. The CDR3 runs 14 residues. CDR1 SEHNR and CDR2 FQNEAQ come from the germline V gene (reference sequence). The CDR3 nucleotides read TGTGCCAGCAGCTTAAGCCTCTCTGGAAACACCATATATTTT. Its translation is CASSLSLSGNTIYF.

This chain joins TRBV6-5 and TRBJ2-7, with D perhaps matching TRBD1 (5 bases). Germline assignment: CDR1 MNHEY and CDR2 SVGAGI. CDR3 length: 15 residues. V gave up 5 bases and J gave up 2 bases, with 16 bases separating them. CDR3 in amino acids: CASSPGISLPYEQYF. The CDR3 nucleotides read TGTGCCAGCAGTCCAGGGATCTCTTTACCCTACGAGCAGTACTTC.

The J gene is TRBJ1-3, the V gene TRBV5-8; D unresolved. This CDR3 is built from 16 residues. V lost 1 base and J lost 0, with 11 bases in between. Germline V gives CDR1 SGHTS, CDR2 YDEGEE. DNA for the CDR3: TGTGCCAGCAGCTTGAGTGCCGGGTTCTCTGGAAACACCATATATTTT. This sequence encodes CASSLSAGFSGNTIYF.

The chain recombines TRBV7-2 with TRBJ2-3, with D possibly matching TRBD2 (6 bases). The CDR3 runs 14 residues. V dropped 10 bases and J dropped 1 base, with 15 bases sitting between them. Germline V gene lookup returns CDR1 SGHTA and CDR2 FQGNSA. As DNA, the CDR3 is TGTGCCATCCGCCCGGAGGGGCGCACAGATACGCAGTATTTT. It yields the protein CAIRPEGRTDTQYF.

The chain links TRBV6-4 to TRBJ1-2, with 9 bases that match TRBD1. The length of the CDR3 is 17 residues. The V and J ends lost 5 bases and 4 bases, in that order; junction bases with no gene match: 14. The V gene's germline CDR1 is MRHNA and CDR2 SNTAGT. CDR3 DNA: TGTGCCAGCAGTTCATTACACGGACAGGGGCCTCCCTATGGCTACACCTTC. Its translation is CASSSLHGQGPPYGYTF.

The rearrangement uses TRBV7-2 and TRBJ1-5; D possibly corresponds to TRBD1 (6 bases). Germline values: CDR1 SGHTA, CDR2 FQGNSA. The CDR3 has 15 amino acids. The V and J ends lost 0 bases and 5 bases respectively, with 11 bases between them. Here the CDR3 reads CASSLAGTRYQPQHF. In nucleotides, the CDR3 is TGTGCCAGCAGCTTAGCGGGGACACGTTATCAGCCCCAGCATTTT.

The gene calls are TRBV28 and TRBJ1-6; D possibly corresponds to TRBD1 (6 bases). Germline values: CDR1 MDHEN, CDR2 SYDVKM. The CDR3 has 16 residues. V lost 8 bases, J lost 8 bases, and 22 bases lay in between. The CDR3 loop reads CASQNTGGPTDSPLHF. The CDR3 DNA is TGTGCCAGCCAAAATACCGGGGGGCCCACAGATTCACCCCTCCACTTT.

In its sample, this clone was seen once. The genes are TRBV28 and TRBJ1-2, with D perhaps matching TRBD1 (6 bases). Germline loops: CDR1 MDHEN, CDR2 SYDVKM. The CDR3 spans 13 residues. V dropped 6 bases and J dropped 8 bases, with 16 bases sitting between them. CDR3 sequence (DNA): TGTGCCAGCAGGGCTACAGGGCGCAGGGGCTACACCTTC. Protein: CASRATGRRGYTF.

The chain joins TRBV28 to TRBJ1-1; 7 bases are a match to TRBD1. This CDR3 has 14 amino acids. The ends lost 3 bases at V and 4 bases at J; junction bases unmatched: 5. The germline CDR1 and CDR2 sequences are MDHEN and SYDVKM. CDR3 residues: CASSFGRGSTEAFF. CDR3 DNA sequence: TGTGCCAGCAGTTTTGGCAGGGGGAGCACTGAAGCTTTCTTT. Full variable domain (outside the CDR3, taken from reference TRBV28 and TRBJ1-1): DVKVTQSSRYLVKRTGEKVFLECVQDMDHENMFWYRQDPGLGLRLIYFSYDVKMKEKGDIPEGYSVSREKKERFSLILESASTNQTSMYLCASSFGRGSTEAFFGQGTRLTVV.

V usage is TRBV20-1 and J usage is TRBJ2-1, with TRBD2 matching 11 bases. The germline V gene encodes CDR1 DFQATT and CDR2 SNEGSKA (reference sequence). This CDR3 spans 13 amino acids. After removal of 3 bases from V and 6 bases from J, the junction contained 1 base not matched to a gene. As DNA, the CDR3 is TGCAGTGCTAGTCTAGCGGGGGGCAATGAGCAGTTCTTC. Protein sequence: CSASLAGGNEQFF.

The rearrangement links TRBV28 to TRBJ2-1; 8 bases align to TRBD2. CDR1 and CDR2 (germline): MDHEN, SYDVKM. This CDR3 region has 15 residues. The V and J ends lost 3 bases and 6 bases, in that order; junction bases with no gene match: 7. In DNA, the CDR3 is TGTGCCAGCAGTTTCGCGGGGGGAAGAGGCAATGAGCAGTTCTTC. Translated: CASSFAGGRGNEQFF.

This chain uses TRBV5-6 with TRBJ2-5; D uncertain. Germline CDR1 SGHDT, CDR2 YYEEEE. V was trimmed by 4 bases and J by 1 base, leaving 20 bases between them. CDR3 size: 17 residues. The CDR3 nucleotides are TGTGCCAGCAGCCAGACCTCTAGTGCCACCCCCCAAGAGACCCAGTACTTC. Translating it yields CASSQTSSATPQETQYF.

The chain recombines TRBV28 with TRBJ2-7; 13 bases align to TRBD2. From germline, CDR1 is MDHEN and CDR2 SYDVKM. The CDR3 length is 16 residues. V was clipped by 6 bases and J by 4 bases; unmatched bases: 9. The CDR3, as DNA: TGTGCCAGCAGCCCCATGGGACTAGCGGGGCCTTACGAGCAGTACTTC. Its protein is CASSPMGLAGPYEQYF. Variable domain in full (rest from reference TRBV28 and TRBJ2-7): DVKVTQSSRYLVKRTGEKVFLECVQDMDHENMFWYRQDPGLGLRLIYFSYDVKMKEKGDIPEGYSVSREKKERFSLILESASTNQTSMYLCASSPMGLAGPYEQYFGPGTRLTVT.

This clone was seen only once. The rearrangement joins TRBV28 to TRBJ1-2; 9 bases are shared with TRBD1. V lost 4 bases to trimming and J lost 6 bases; unmatched junction nucleotides: 3. The CDR3 spans 13 residues. Germline CDR1 reads MDHEN; CDR2 reads SYDVKM. The CDR3 is CASSSGDRDGYTF. CDR3 DNA: TGTGCCAGCAGTTCAGGGGACAGGGATGGCTACACCTTC.

V usage is TRBV2 and J usage is TRBJ2-5; tentatively, D is TRBD1 (6 bases). The CDR3 loop spans 17 amino acids. V was pared by 0 bases and J by 5 bases, with 19 bases between. CDR1 is SNHLY and CDR2 is FYNNEI in the germline V gene. This CDR3 reads CASSEAFAGAMVETQYF. The DNA for the CDR3 is TGTGCCAGCAGTGAAGCCTTCGCAGGGGCGATGGTGGAGACCCAGTACTTC.

This clone is a singleton in its sample. CDR3: CASSLQSGTGVYNEQFF. CDR3 sequence (DNA): TGTGCCAGCAGCTTACAATCCGGAACAGGGGTGTACAATGAGCAGTTCTTC. The gene calls are TRBV11-3 and TRBJ2-1, with TRBD1 matching over 7 bases. The CDR3 covers 17 residues. V shed 2 bases and J 4 bases; nucleotides not matched to a gene: 11. The germline V gene encodes CDR1 SGHNT and CDR2 YENEEA.